This T cell receptor (beta chain) was recorded in a study of shared clonotypes between healthy human individuals. Overall study: The study used three CD4 naive, three CD4 memory, two CD8 naive and one CD8 memory plate per donor. Study results and caveats: When compared with the clonotypes that were shared by all four sorted-subset donors, the non-shared clonotypes turned out to have lower generation probabilities.

A note on this clone: Its specificity is unknown.

Assay runs were performed at deep level. Sequenced by immunoSEQ multiplex PCR; TCRdb stores in-frame clones only, minus some. The data show 950,000 to 1,200,000 clones, 70% to 85% seen once. CDR3 length equals 15 residues. Trimming took 5 bases from V and 7 from J; bases not matched to a gene: 8. CDR1 is MNHEY and CDR2 is SMNVEV in the germline V gene (reference sequence). The V gene is TRBV27, the J gene TRBJ1-5, with TRBD1 identical over 10 bases. This clonotype was obtained from a man between 18 and 35 years old in good health. Some clones in this sample may be carry-over from other donors' samples. Sequenced sample: memory CD4+ T cells from PBMCs. The subset here: CD45RA-negative fraction. CDR3 residues: CASSPGTGVGQPQHF. As DNA, the CDR3 is TGTGCCAGCAGTCCCGGGACAGGGGTGGGCCAGCCCCAGCATTTT.